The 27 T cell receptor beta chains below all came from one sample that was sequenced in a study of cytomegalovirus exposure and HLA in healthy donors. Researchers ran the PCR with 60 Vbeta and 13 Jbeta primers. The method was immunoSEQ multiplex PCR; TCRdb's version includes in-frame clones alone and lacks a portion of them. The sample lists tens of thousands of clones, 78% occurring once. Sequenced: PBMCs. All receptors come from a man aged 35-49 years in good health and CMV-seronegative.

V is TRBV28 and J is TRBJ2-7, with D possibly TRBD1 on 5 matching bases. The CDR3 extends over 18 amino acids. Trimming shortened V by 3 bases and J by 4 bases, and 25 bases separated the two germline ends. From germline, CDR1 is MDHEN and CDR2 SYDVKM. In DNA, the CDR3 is TGTGCCAGCAGTTTGTTAGGGTTAGGGTTAGAAGGGGATTACGAGCAGTACTTC. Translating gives CASSLLGLGLEGDYEQYF.

The CDR3 region has the DNA TGTGCCAGCAGCCAGGGCCCCTATGGCTACACCTTC. It codes for CASSQGPYGYTF. The rearrangement links TRBV5-6 to TRBJ1-2; D is perhaps TRBD1 (5 bases). The CDR3 totals 12 residues. The germline V and J ends were trimmed by 4 bases and 4 bases, with 8 bases remaining between them. Germline V gives CDR1 SGHDT, CDR2 YYEEEE.

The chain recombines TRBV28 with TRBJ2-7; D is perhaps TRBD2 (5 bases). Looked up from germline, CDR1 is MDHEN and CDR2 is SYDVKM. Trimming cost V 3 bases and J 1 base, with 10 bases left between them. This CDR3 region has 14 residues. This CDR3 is CASSFAWRSYEQYF. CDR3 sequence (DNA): TGTGCCAGCAGTTTTGCTTGGAGGTCCTACGAGCAGTACTTC.

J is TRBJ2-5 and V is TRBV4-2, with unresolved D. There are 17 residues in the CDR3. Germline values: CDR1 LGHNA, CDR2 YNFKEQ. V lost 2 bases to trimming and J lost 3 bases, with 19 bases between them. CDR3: CASSQRQWVWAEETQYF. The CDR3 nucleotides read TGTGCCAGCAGCCAACGTCAGTGGGTATGGGCAGAAGAGACCCAGTACTTC.

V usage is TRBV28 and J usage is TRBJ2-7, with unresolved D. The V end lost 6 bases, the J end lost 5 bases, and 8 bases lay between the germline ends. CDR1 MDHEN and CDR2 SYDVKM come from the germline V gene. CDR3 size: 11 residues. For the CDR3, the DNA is TGTGCCAGCAGCCGTTCCCACGAGCAGTACTTC. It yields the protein CASSRSHEQYF.

CDR3 DNA sequence: TGTGCCAGCAGCTTGCAAGATACGCAGTATTTT. This sequence encodes CASSLQDTQYF. The J gene is TRBJ2-3, the V gene TRBV5-6; D gene uncertain. The CDR3 length is 11 residues. Trimming shortened V by 1 base and J by 5 bases, and 2 bases separated the two germline ends. Germline V CDR1 and CDR2: SGHDT, YYEEEE.

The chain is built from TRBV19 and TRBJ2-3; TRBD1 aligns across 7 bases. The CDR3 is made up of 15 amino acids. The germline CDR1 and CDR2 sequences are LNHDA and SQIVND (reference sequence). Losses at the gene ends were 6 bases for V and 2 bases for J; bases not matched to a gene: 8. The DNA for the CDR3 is TGTGCCAGTAGCGCGACAGGGCTTTCCACAGATACGCAGTATTTT. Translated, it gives CASSATGLSTDTQYF.

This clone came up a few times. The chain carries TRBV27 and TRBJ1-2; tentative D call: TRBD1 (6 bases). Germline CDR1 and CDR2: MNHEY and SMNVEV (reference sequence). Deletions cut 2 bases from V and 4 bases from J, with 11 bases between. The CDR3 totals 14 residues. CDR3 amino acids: CASSLAGASYGYTF. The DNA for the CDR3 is TGTGCCAGCAGTTTAGCGGGGGCTTCCTATGGCTACACCTTC.

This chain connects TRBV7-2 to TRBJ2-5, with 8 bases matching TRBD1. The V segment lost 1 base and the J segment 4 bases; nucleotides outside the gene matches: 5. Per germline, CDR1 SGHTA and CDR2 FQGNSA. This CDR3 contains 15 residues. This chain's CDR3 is CASSLDRGFGETQYF. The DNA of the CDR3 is TGTGCCAGCAGCTTAGACAGGGGGTTTGGAGAGACCCAGTACTTC. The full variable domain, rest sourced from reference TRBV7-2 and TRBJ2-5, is GAGVSQSPSNKVTEKGKDVELRCDPISGHTALYWYRQSLGQGLEFLIYFQGNSAPDKSGLPSDRFSAERTGGSVSTLTIQRTQQEDSAVYLCASSLDRGFGETQYFGPGTRLLVL.

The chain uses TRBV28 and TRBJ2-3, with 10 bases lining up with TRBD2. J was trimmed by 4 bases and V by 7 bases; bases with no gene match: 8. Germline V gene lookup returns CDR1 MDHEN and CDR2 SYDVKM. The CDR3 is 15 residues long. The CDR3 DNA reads TGTGCCAGCAAGGCTAGCGGGAGAAGGGCAGATACGCAGTATTTT. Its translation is CASKASGRRADTQYF.

CDR3 in amino acids: CASSSLAGARGQYF. CDR3 in DNA: TGTGCCAGCAGTTCTCTCGCGGGAGCCCGAGGGCAGTACTTC. The rearrangement joins TRBV6-5 to TRBJ2-7; 7 nucleotides agree with TRBD2. The CDR3 is made up of 14 amino acids. Trimming removed 4 bases from V and 9 bases from J; junction bases left unmatched: 12. Germline CDR1 and CDR2: MNHEY and SVGAGI.

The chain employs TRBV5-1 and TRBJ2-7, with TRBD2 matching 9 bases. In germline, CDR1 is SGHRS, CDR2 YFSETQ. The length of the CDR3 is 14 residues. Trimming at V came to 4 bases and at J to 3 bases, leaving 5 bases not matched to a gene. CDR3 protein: CASSIGTSSYEQYF. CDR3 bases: TGCGCCAGCAGCATCGGGACTAGCAGCTACGAGCAGTACTTC.

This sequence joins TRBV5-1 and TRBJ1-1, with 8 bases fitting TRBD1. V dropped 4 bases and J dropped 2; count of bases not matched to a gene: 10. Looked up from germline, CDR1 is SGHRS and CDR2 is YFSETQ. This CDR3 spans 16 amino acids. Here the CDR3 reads CASSLKGGQANTEAFF. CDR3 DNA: TGCGCCAGCAGCCTTAAGGGGGGACAGGCTAACACTGAAGCTTTCTTT.

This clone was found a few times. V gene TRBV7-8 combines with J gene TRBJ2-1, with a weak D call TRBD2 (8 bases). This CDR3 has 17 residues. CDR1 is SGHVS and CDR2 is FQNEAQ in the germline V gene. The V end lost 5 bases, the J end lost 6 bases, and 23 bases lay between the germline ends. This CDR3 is CASSTGVGGRFGNEQFF. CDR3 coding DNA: TGTGCCAGCAGCACAGGGGTGGGCGGGAGGTTTGGCAATGAGCAGTTCTTC.

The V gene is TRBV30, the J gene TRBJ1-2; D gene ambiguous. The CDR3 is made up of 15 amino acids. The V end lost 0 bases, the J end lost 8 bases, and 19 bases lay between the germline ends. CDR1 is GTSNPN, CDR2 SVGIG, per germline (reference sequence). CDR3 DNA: TGTGCCTGGAGTGTGTCCGGGTCACCCCACCAGGGCTACACCTTC. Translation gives CAWSVSGSPHQGYTF.

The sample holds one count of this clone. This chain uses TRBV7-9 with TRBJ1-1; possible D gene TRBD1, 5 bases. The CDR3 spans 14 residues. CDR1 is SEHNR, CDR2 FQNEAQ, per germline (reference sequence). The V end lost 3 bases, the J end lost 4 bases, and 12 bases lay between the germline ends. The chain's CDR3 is CASSLTVGITEAFF. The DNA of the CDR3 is TGTGCCAGCAGCTTGACAGTGGGGATCACTGAAGCTTTCTTT.

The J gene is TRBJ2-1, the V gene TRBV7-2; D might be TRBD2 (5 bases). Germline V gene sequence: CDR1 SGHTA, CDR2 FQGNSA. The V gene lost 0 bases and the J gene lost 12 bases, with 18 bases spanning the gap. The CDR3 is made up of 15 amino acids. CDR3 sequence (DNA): TGTGCCAGCAGCTTAGCGGGAGACCTTCGGCGCGGGCAGTTCTTC. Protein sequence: CASSLAGDLRRGQFF.

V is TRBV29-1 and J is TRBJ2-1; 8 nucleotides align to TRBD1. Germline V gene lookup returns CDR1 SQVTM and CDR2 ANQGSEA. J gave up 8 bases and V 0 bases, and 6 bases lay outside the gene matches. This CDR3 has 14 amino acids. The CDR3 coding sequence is TGCAGCGTTGAAGATTCTGACAGGGGCTATGAGCAGTTCTTC. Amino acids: CSVEDSDRGYEQFF.

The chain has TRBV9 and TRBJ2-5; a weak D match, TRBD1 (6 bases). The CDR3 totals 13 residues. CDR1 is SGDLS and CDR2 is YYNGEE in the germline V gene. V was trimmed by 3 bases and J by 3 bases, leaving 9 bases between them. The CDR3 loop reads CASSATGKETQYF. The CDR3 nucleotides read TGTGCCAGCAGCGCGACAGGTAAAGAGACCCAGTACTTC.

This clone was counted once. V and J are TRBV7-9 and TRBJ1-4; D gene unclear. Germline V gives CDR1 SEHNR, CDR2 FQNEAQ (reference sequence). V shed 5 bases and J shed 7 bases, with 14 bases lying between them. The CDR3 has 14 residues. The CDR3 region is CASSIGGLGEKLFF. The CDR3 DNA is TGTGCCAGCAGCATCGGAGGGCTGGGTGAAAAACTGTTTTTT.

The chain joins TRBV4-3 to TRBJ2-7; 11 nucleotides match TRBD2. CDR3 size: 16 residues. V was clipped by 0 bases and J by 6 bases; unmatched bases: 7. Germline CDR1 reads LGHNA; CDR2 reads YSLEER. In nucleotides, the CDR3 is TGCGCCAGCAGCCAAGATTTAACTAGCGGGAGAGGCGAGCAGTACTTC. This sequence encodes CASSQDLTSGRGEQYF.

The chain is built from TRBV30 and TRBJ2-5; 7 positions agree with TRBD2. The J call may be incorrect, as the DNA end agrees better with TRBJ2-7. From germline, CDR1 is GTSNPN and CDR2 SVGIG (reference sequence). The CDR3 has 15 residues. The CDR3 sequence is CAWSVRDWGGYEQYF. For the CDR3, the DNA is TGTGCCTGGAGTGTAAGGGACTGGGGGGGCTACGAGCAGTACTTC.

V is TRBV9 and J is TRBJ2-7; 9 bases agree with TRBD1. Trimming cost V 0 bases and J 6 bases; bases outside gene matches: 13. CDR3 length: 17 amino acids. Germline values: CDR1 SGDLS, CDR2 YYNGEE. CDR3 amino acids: CASSVAPGGTGQSEQYF. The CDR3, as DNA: TGTGCCAGCAGCGTAGCTCCCGGGGGGACAGGGCAGTCCGAGCAGTACTTC.

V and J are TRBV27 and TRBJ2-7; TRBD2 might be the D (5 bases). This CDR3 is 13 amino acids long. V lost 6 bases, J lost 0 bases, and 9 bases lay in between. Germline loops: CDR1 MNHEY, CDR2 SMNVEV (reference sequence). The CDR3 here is CASRDSYSYEQYF. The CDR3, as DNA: TGTGCCAGCAGGGACTCGTACTCCTACGAGCAGTACTTC.

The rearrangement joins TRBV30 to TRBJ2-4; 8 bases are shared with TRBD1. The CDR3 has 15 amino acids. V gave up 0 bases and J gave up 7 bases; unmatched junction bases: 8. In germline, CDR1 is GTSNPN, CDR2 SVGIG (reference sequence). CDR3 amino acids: CAWSVQDRELNIQYF. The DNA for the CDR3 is TGTGCCTGGAGTGTCCAGGACAGGGAACTTAACATTCAGTACTTC.

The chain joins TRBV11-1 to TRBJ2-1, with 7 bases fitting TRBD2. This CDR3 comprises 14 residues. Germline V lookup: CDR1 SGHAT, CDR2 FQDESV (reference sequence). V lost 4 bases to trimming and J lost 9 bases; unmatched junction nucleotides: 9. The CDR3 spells CASSYGLVGSEQFF. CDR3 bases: TGTGCCAGCAGCTACGGACTAGTGGGTAGTGAGCAGTTCTTC.

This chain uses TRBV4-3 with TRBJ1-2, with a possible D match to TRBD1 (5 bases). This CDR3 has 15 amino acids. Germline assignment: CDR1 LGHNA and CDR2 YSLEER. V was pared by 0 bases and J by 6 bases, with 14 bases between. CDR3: CASSQDRSGLNGYTF. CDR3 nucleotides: TGCGCCAGCAGCCAAGATCGGTCAGGGTTAAATGGCTACACCTTC.